Listed here are 9 T cell receptor beta chains from one sample, sequenced in a study of T-cell memory formation after mild COVID-19. One entry per CDR3 protein results from TCRdb running MiXCR on the 5' RACE reads. The data contain around 6,000 distinct CDR3 sequences, roughly 20% of them singletons. The sequenced sample was PBMCs or a T cell subset sorted from them (not recorded which). The source of these receptors is an adult woman who had mild COVID-19 (a few samples of this study predate the infection). Cell type and time point are not known.

At least ten counts were recorded for this clonotype. The chain recombines TRBV25-1 with TRBJ2-1, with D possibly being TRBD1 or TRBD2 (5 bases each). The V gene lost 1 base and the J gene lost 8 bases, with 12 bases spanning the gap. Looked up from germline, CDR1 is MGHDK and CDR2 is SYGVNS. This CDR3 contains 14 residues. The DNA of the CDR3 is TGTGCCAGCAGTGAATGGGTGTTGGGGGATGAGCAGTTCTTC. Its translation: CASSEWVLGDEQFF.

This clonotype was observed many times. The V call is TRBV18, the J call TRBJ2-6; D is unresolved. The CDR3 length is 14 residues. V lost 5 bases and J lost 2, with 7 bases in between. Germline CDR1 and CDR2: KGHSH and LQKENI. CDR3 DNA: TGTGCCAGCTCATTGGTCCCTGGGGCCAACGTCCTGACTTTC. The encoded protein is CASSLVPGANVLTF.

By its share, this clonotype is medium-sized. The junction departs from the called germline gene at one end, perhaps through a read error. The chain couples TRBV7-9 to TRBJ2-2; a weak D match, TRBD2 (6 bases). CDR1 and CDR2 (germline): SEHNR, FQNEAQ (reference sequence). The CDR3 spans 18 residues. CDR3 in DNA: TGTGCCAGCAACTTATACCTTCCGGGAGAAGCGAACACCGGGGAGCTGTTTTTT. Protein: CASNLYLPGEANTGELFF.

This clonotype was counted ten times or more. The chain uses TRBV19 and TRBJ1-1; D is undetermined. Trimming took 0 bases from V and 6 from J, leaving 11 bases between them. The V gene's germline CDR1 is LNHDA and CDR2 SQIVND (reference sequence). The CDR3 has 14 residues. For the CDR3, the DNA is TGTGCCAGTAGTATAGATCCGGGGAGGGCTGAAGCTTTCTTT. It codes for CASSIDPGRAEAFF.

By frequency in the sample, this clonotype is medium-sized. This chain joins TRBV18 and TRBJ2-1; TRBD2 matches 8 bases. The CDR3 is 18 residues long. CDR1 and CDR2 (germline): KGHSH, LQKENI. With 0 bases clipped from V and 5 bases from J, the junction kept 12 bases outside the gene matches. The CDR3 reads CASSPPYIAGLDDNEQFF. CDR3 bases: TGTGCCAGCTCACCACCATATATAGCGGGGCTGGACGACAATGAGCAGTTCTTC.

This clonotype is labeled as medium-sized. V and J are TRBV5-1 and TRBJ2-1, with D maybe TRBD2 (6 bases). The CDR3 contains 16 residues. The V end lost 0 bases, the J end lost 3 bases, and 13 bases lay between the germline ends. Germline V gene sequence: CDR1 SGHRS, CDR2 YFSETQ. CDR3 bases: TGCGCCAGCAGCTTGGCGGCGGGGATAAACTACAATGAGCAGTTCTTC. Protein product: CASSLAAGINYNEQFF.

This clonotype was detected ten times or more. The CDR3 loop is CAWSGLAGPDTQYF. CDR3 DNA: TGTGCCTGGAGTGGACTAGCGGGACCAGATACGCAGTATTTT. The rearrangement links TRBV30 to TRBJ2-3; 11 positions agree with TRBD2. Germline lookup yields CDR1 GTSNPN and CDR2 SVGIG (reference sequence). V shed 1 base and J 4 bases; nucleotides not matched to a gene: 1. This CDR3 has 14 amino acids.

This clonotype was recorded many times. This chain joins TRBV7-3 and TRBJ2-7; the D gene is possibly TRBD1 (6 bases). CDR3 length equals 11 residues. The V gene lost 5 bases and the J gene lost 6 bases, with 8 bases spanning the gap. CDR1 and CDR2 from the germline V gene are SGHTA and FQGTGA. The CDR3 DNA reads as TGTGCCAGCAGCCAAGGGGGCGAGCAGTACTTC. Its translation is CASSQGGEQYF.

This clonotype is termed medium-sized (0.01 to 0.1%). The chain carries TRBV7-9 and TRBJ2-7; 10 positions match TRBD2. Germline V gives CDR1 SEHNR, CDR2 FQNEAQ (reference sequence). This CDR3 comprises 15 residues. Trimming at V came to 4 bases and at J to 2 bases, leaving 5 bases not matched to a gene. CDR3 nucleotide sequence: TGTGCCAGCAGCTCACTAGCGGGAACTACCTACGAGCAGTACTTC. Translation: CASSSLAGTTYEQYF. Variable domain in full (rest from reference TRBV7-9 and TRBJ2-7): DTGVSQNPRHKITKRGQNVTFRCDPISEHNRLYWYRQTLGQGPEFLTYFQNEAQLEKSRLLSDRFSAERPKGSFSTLEIQRTEQGDSAMYLCASSSLAGTTYEQYFGPGTRLTVT.